This T cell receptor beta chain was profiled in a study of blood T cells in healthy people across ages (dated by TCRdb to the mid-2010s). Regarding the complete study: In model experiments, template switching captured about one uniquely barcoded TCR beta cDNA molecule for every two T cells. The study measured age-related changes in TCR beta repertoire diversity using deep sequencing normalized with unique cDNA molecular identifiers. The donors were divided into four age groups: young (average 16 years), middle-aged (about 41), aged (about 56) and long-lived (about 84). Using the same blood draw, the study looked at two additional independent replicas of 1 million unique cDNA reads for two donors, one aged 18 to 30 and the other aged 80 or older.

The cysteine opens and the phenylalanine closes a CDR3 of 12 amino acids. Only the CDR3 part of the read is kept: 36 bases, read in frame from the first base. The germline V gene (reference sequence) gives CDR1 as SEHNR and CDR2 as FQNEAQ. The trim is 9 bases for V and 1 base for J, with a gap of 7 bases between the germline ends. Concerning this clonotype: No cognate antigen has been identified for it. Base quality data are lacking; no much larger clone is found one base away.

Systemically healthy Caucasian individuals from Russia, over 30 in total and aged roughly 6 to 100 years, were included as donors. About 9.8 milliliters of peripheral blood were drawn from each donor into EDTA-treated Vacutainer tubes. Ficoll-Paque density-gradient centrifugation was used to isolate PBMCs, with at least 6.5 million per sample. Total RNA, at least 5.5 micrograms per sample, was extracted from PBMCs with Trizol reagent. The percentages of naive CD45RAhigh/CD27high T cells were determined by flow cytometry on a PBMC aliquot from every donor. Libraries were built with 5' RACE. Sequenced on an Illumina HiSeq 2500. A second about 7 to 12 cycle PCR used a sample-barcoded 5' primer and a J-beta primer mix. A template-switch 5' adaptor carrying 12 random nucleotides introduced a unique molecular identifier onto each TCR beta cDNA molecule. At least 2.5 million CDR3-containing paired-end reads were obtained from each sample. First-strand cDNA was synthesized from all RNA with the Mint cDNA synthesis kit, primed by a TRBC-specific oligonucleotide. After uracil-DNA glycosylase treatment, a first 18-cycle PCR used universal primers M1SS and BC2_uni_R on all cDNA. From the authors' description of their analysis: Normalization of each sample was performed by random selection of 1 million high-quality reads, each carrying a distinct molecular identifier. Instead of being binned into consensus sequences, reads with shared molecular identifiers were discarded. MiTCR, set to a Q25 quality threshold and the strictest error-elimination algorithm, was used for CDR3 identification, clonotype clustering and error correction. Lower-bound total TCR beta diversity was estimated with a nonparametric unseen species model using Euler transformation. The public sequencing data were trimmed at Q25 with fastp and processed into clonotypes with MiXCR by TCRdb, which kept only in-frame beta chains. Each record represents a unique CDR3 protein, reported with the most common genes and DNA among its rows. These V and J calls are TCRdb output, not the study's own analysis. The sample table contains 800,000 or so distinct CDR3 sequences; only one count was recorded for roughly 25% of them. The ten largest clonotypes hold under 4.5% of the sample.

Study-level results and caveats: Donor CMV infection status was unknown, potentially confounding age-related changes in expanded clonotypes. Bulk unsorted PBMC profiling prevented conclusive comparison of naive and antigen-experienced compartments. Compared with the aged group, the long-lived group had more naive CD4+ T cells, fewer expanded clones and increased TCR diversity, a pattern suggesting age selection. There was a strong correlation between observed TCR beta diversity and the percentage of naive T cells measured by flow cytometry. As age increased, observed TCR beta diversity per million T cells dropped in a roughly linear way, and a significant reduction was already evident by age roughly 36. Total diversity estimates from one million sequenced T cells were considered lower bounds and underestimates.

These same data were also listed under a study on T cells of mothers and their children. Per that second paper: The donors were nine systemically healthy Caucasian individuals, made up of three mothers and their six children. cDNA synthesis consumed the entire amount of extracted RNA, loaded at 1.5 ug RNA in each 15 ul reaction. In the second PCR, the M1S primer introduced both the sample barcodes and 2-4 random nucleotides. Over 8 million TCR beta CDR3 reads came from each mother, compared with 3.3 million or so reads from each child. In both related and unrelated pairs, thymic selection shapes the output of TCR recombination in a similar way, with inherited differences having only a minor effect. Normalized repertoire overlap was always found to be slightly, but never significantly, higher in related mother-child pairs than in unrelated mother-child pairs. Persistent microchimeric T cell clones were not detected, at a sensitivity of around 100 clones per million clonotypes. To look for features that set related mother-child pairs apart from unrelated individuals, the researchers ran deep NGS to compare the TCR beta repertoires of mothers and children. Mothers averaged roughly 40 +/- 4 years of age and children averaged roughly 10 +/- 4 years. After adapter ligation with NEBNext reagents, the libraries were sequenced on Illumina HiSeq 2000 with 100+100 nt paired-end reads. To prevent cross-contamination, the mother and child libraries were prepared a month apart and were sequenced in separate runs. Each donor had between roughly 450,000 and 2,300,000 distinct TCR beta clonotypes identified. Naive TCR beta clonotypes were estimated from low-frequency clonotypes matched to each donor's FACS-determined naive share, without sorting.

The sequence was obtained from a boy aged 5-17 years in good health. The V gene is TRBV7-9 and the J gene is TRBJ1-5, with the D gene uncertain. The sequencing sample was made of blood. The DNA sequence follows: TGTGCCAGTGGCGAGAGCAATCAGCCCCAGCATTTT. The translation is CASGESNQPQHF.